This TCR beta chain originates from a study of control samples from healthy donors and cancer patients. The data were produced by immunoSEQ multiplex PCR, yet TCRdb's version contains in-frame clones alone and is incomplete. The table has more than 70,000 clones, less than 95% seen once. Trimming removed 0 bases from V and 5 bases from J, with 9 bases in between. Germline CDR1 is SGDLS and CDR2 is YYNGEE. This CDR3 has 14 residues. Sequenced material: blood. The chain carries TRBV9 and TRBJ1-5, with D unclear. The receptor was derived from a woman in her twenties or thirties in good health. The CDR3 loop is CASSVDSADQPQHF. The CDR3 nucleotides are TGTGCCAGCAGCGTAGATTCAGCTGATCAGCCCCAGCATTTT.